These T cell receptor beta chains were read from a single sample in a study of T cells after yellow fever vaccination. TCRdb independently ran MiXCR on the 5' RACE reads; one entry per CDR3 protein. Of around 300,000 distinct CDR3 sequences detected, over 10% appear once; the ten largest clones hold 0.4% to 0.55%. The sequenced sample was CD4+ T cells sorted from PBMCs, obtained 45 days after the yellow fever booster vaccination. The receptors were sampled from a young man who received the YFV17D yellow fever vaccine. The CDR3 runs from the conserved cysteine through the conserved F or W. The order of the fields is V gene, J gene, D gene, clone size, CDR3 DNA, CDR3 protein. D genes are given only for firm matches. Not all rows give a size; the values are once, few, many and, for expanded clones, a class.

TRBV5-1	TRBJ2-7	.	few	TGCGCCAGCAGCTTTATCGGGGGAACCTACGAGCAGTACTTC	CASSFIGGTYEQYF
TRBV29-1	TRBJ2-7	TRBD2	.	TGCAGCGTGAGACTAGCGGTGTACTCCTACGAGCAGTACTTC	CSVRLAVYSYEQYF
TRBV12-3/TRBV12-4	TRBJ2-5	.	.	TGTGCCAGCAGTTTCGCGGGAACCCAAGAGACCCAGTACTTC	CASSFAGTQETQYF
TRBV19	TRBJ2-4	.	.	TGTGCCAGTGCCCCCTGGAAAGCCAAAAACATTCAGTACTTC	CASAPWKAKNIQYF
TRBV4-3	TRBJ1-1	.	.	TGCGCCAGCAGCCAATTGGGACACGGTAACACTGAAGCTTTCTTT	CASSQLGHGNTEAFF
TRBV7-8	TRBJ2-7	TRBD2	.	TGTGCCAGCAGCGTGACTAGCGGGAGATCCTACGAGCAGTACTTC	CASSVTSGRSYEQYF
TRBV14	TRBJ2-7	TRBD1	.	TGTGCCAGCAGCCGAGCAAGGACAGGAGGCGAGCAGTACTTC	CASSRARTGGEQYF
TRBV7-2	TRBJ2-5	TRBD1	.	TGTGCCAGCAGCTTAGTCCGGACAGGGCAAGAGACCCAGTACTTC	CASSLVRTGQETQYF
TRBV7-9	TRBJ2-7	.	.	TGTGCCAGCAGCCCTGAGGGGGTCGGGGAGCAGTACTTC	CASSPEGVGEQYF
TRBV12-3/TRBV12-4	TRBJ2-1	TRBD2	few	TGTGCCAGCAGCACAACCGGCAGCGGGGCCTACAATGAGCAGTTCTTC	CASSTTGSGAYNEQFF
TRBV29-1	TRBJ2-7	TRBD2	.	TGCAGCGTTGATCTAGCGGGAGGATACGAGCAGTACTTC	CSVDLAGGYEQYF
TRBV14	TRBJ2-7	TRBD2	.	TGTGCCAGCGCGGGACCGGGAGGGCACGAGCAGTACTTC	CASAGPGGHEQYF
TRBV12-3/TRBV12-4	TRBJ2-1	.	many	TGTGCCAGCAGCTATGGGGGGAAAGAGCAGTTCTTC	CASSYGGKEQFF
TRBV6-5	TRBJ2-3	.	.	TGTGCCAGCAGATACGGGGCCCGGACAGATACGCAGTATTTT	CASRYGARTDTQYF
TRBV6-1	TRBJ2-2	.	few	TGTGCCAGCAGGGAGAAAGGGGGGAGTACCAGCACCGGGGAGCTGTTTTTT	CASREKGGSTSTGELFF
TRBV5-4	TRBJ2-3	.	few	TGTGCCAGCAGCTTGGGGGAGGATGGCACAGATACGCAGTATTTT	CASSLGEDGTDTQYF
TRBV5-6	TRBJ2-3	.	.	TGTGCCAGCACCCCCGAAGGGGGTACGCAGTATTTT	CASTPEGGTQYF
TRBV6-5	TRBJ1-1	.	few	TGTGCCAGCAGTTACCGATTTACTCGGTCGAACACTGAAGCTTTCTTT	CASSYRFTRSNTEAFF
TRBV20-1	TRBJ2-7	TRBD2	.	TGCAGTGCCGGATCCCCAACTAGCGGGAACTACGAGCAGTACTTC	CSAGSPTSGNYEQYF
TRBV29-1	TRBJ2-2	.	.	TGCAGATTTAGGGTACAGGCCACCGGGGAGCTGTTTTTT	CRFRVQATGELFF
TRBV12-3/TRBV12-4	TRBJ2-2	.	few	TGTGCCAGCAGTCCGGACAGTCACACCGGGGAGCTGTTTTTT	CASSPDSHTGELFF
TRBV12-3/TRBV12-4	TRBJ1-2	.	.	TGTGCCAGCAGTTTAGTGGAGAACAAGCCCTATGGCTACACCTTC	CASSLVENKPYGYTF
TRBV25-1	TRBJ2-5	.	.	TGTGCCAGCAGAACCCAGTACTTC	CASRTQYF
TRBV7-2	TRBJ2-7	.	.	TGTGCCAGCAGCCCGCAACCTGGGGGCGCCTACGAGCAGTACTTC	CASSPQPGGAYEQYF
TRBV14	TRBJ2-5	.	.	TGTGCCAGCAGCCTTACGAGAAGTCAAGAGACCCAGTACTTC	CASSLTRSQETQYF
TRBV7-2	TRBJ2-3	TRBD2	once	TGTGCCAGCAGTCCCCGGACTAGCGGGATCGCAGATACGCAGTATTTT	CASSPRTSGIADTQYF
TRBV7-6	TRBJ2-2	TRBD2	many	TGTGCCAGCAGCATACGGCTAGCGGGAGAACCCGGGGAGCTGTTTTTT	CASSIRLAGEPGELFF
TRBV29-1	TRBJ2-1	TRBD1	.	TGCAGCGTTGCGGGACAGTCCTCCTACAATGAGCAGTTCTTC	CSVAGQSSYNEQFF
TRBV20-1	TRBJ2-1	.	.	TGCAGTGCTGCCGGCGTTGCAGACTACAATGAGCAGTTCTTC	CSAAGVADYNEQFF
TRBV7-2	TRBJ1-2	TRBD1	.	TGTGCCAGCAGCCTTCGACAGGGCAGAGGCTACACCTTC	CASSLRQGRGYTF
TRBV5-1	TRBJ1-1	TRBD1	.	TGCGCCAGCAGCCAAGGACAGGGTGTTGAAGCTTTCTTT	CASSQGQGVEAFF
TRBV9	TRBJ2-5	TRBD1	.	TGTGCCAGCAGCGTACGGACAGGGTACGGGACCCAGTACTTC	CASSVRTGYGTQYF
TRBV7-3	TRBJ2-5	.	.	TGTGCCAGCAGCTTAACGCTCCACGAGACCCAGTACTTC	CASSLTLHETQYF
TRBV20-1	TRBJ1-2	.	.	TGCAGTGCTAGAGTAGCCGGGGGCGGCTACACCTTC	CSARVAGGGYTF
TRBV10-3	TRBJ2-1	.	.	TGTGCCATCAGTGGGGGGACTTCCCAGCGGGCTTACAATGAGCAGTTCTTC	CAISGGTSQRAYNEQFF
TRBV5-6	TRBJ2-3	TRBD2	few	TGTGCCAGCAGCGAGGGACTAGCGGAGGGCGCTACGCAGTATTTT	CASSEGLAEGATQYF
TRBV20-1	TRBJ2-7	TRBD2	few	TGCAGCTGCACAGCTAGCGGGAGATACGAGCAGTACTTC	CSCTASGRYEQYF
TRBV12-3/TRBV12-4	TRBJ1-4	.	.	TGTGCCAGCAGTTGGAAAAAAAATGAAAAACTGTTTTTT	CASSWKKNEKLFF
TRBV20-1	TRBJ1-2	.	few	TGCAGTGCTTACTCTACCGGGACCTTACACTATGGCTACACCTTC	CSAYSTGTLHYGYTF